These 18 T cell receptor beta chains share one sample of origin, sequenced in a study of CD8+CD57+ T cells in acquired aplastic anemia. Genomic DNA, the template, was used for profiling of the TCR beta VDJ and CDR3. MiXCR was run by TCRdb on the reads, yielding one entry per CDR3 protein. The sample includes 350,000 to 450,000 distinct CDR3 sequences, under 80% of them seen just once. Sequencing used sorted CD4+, CD8+, or CD8+CD57+ T cells (not recorded which) from PBMCs. The receptors come from a human donor in good health, serving as a control.

This sequence joins TRBV9 and TRBJ1-6, with TRBD1 as a possible D gene (5 bases). The CDR3 extends over 16 amino acids. Trimming left V 2 bases short and J 8 bases short, with 17 bases between. Germline CDR1 SGDLS, CDR2 YYNGEE. CDR3 sequence (DNA): TGTGCCAGCAGCGTCCTAGCGGGGGGGTTCGATTCACCCCTCCACTTT. Protein: CASSVLAGGFDSPLHF.

This chain links TRBV9 with TRBJ1-2, with D possibly matching TRBD1 (5 bases). Germline V gives CDR1 SGDLS, CDR2 YYNGEE. The CDR3 has 15 amino acids. Trimming shortened V by 0 bases and J by 10 bases, and 19 bases separated the two germline ends. In DNA, the CDR3 is TGTGCCAGCAGCGTAGGGGGAAGAGGGGCCAACGTCTACACCTTC. Translation: CASSVGGRGANVYTF.

This clonotype was found many times. The gene calls are TRBV19 and TRBJ2-5, with 7 nucleotides matching TRBD1. V lost 5 bases and J lost 5; bases outside the gene matches: 17. Germline assignment: CDR1 LNHDA and CDR2 SQIVND (reference sequence). There are 17 residues in the CDR3. The CDR3 region is CASSYLTPGTEAETQYF. Written as DNA, the CDR3 is TGTGCCAGTAGTTACCTGACCCCGGGGACAGAAGCGGAGACCCAGTACTTC.

This rearrangement joins TRBV7-2 to TRBJ2-5; D remains unclear. V lost 2 bases and J 8 bases, leaving 24 bases between the germline ends. Germline assignment: CDR1 SGHTA and CDR2 FQGNSA. The CDR3 runs to 17 residues. CDR3 in DNA: TGTGCCAGCAGCTTATCGTGCTCTCTGCCCAATAGAGTTACCCAGTACTTC. Amino acid sequence: CASSLSCSLPNRVTQYF.

This chain connects TRBV11-2 to TRBJ2-7; D is possibly TRBD2 (6 bases). Trimming removed 7 bases from V and 7 bases from J, with 14 bases in between. The CDR3 is 12 residues long. CDR1 and CDR2 (germline): SGHAT, FQNNGV. The CDR3 coding sequence is TGTGCCAGCAACCAGGGTGGAGGGGAGCAGTACTTC. This translates into CASNQGGGEQYF. Based on the CDR3 plus reference TRBV11-2 and TRBJ2-7, the full variable domain is EAGVAQSPRYKIIEKRQSVAFWCNPISGHATLYWYQQILGQGPKLLIQFQNNGVVDDSQLPKDRFSAERLKGVDSTLKIQPAKLEDSAVYLCASNQGGGEQYFGPGTRLTVT.

This clonotype has at least ten counts. V gene TRBV6-5 combines with J gene TRBJ2-1; a weak D match, TRBD1 (6 bases). The V end was cut by 2 bases, the J end by 5 bases, with 13 bases between. The CDR3 has 15 residues. Germline assignment: CDR1 MNHEY and CDR2 SVGAGI. CDR3 nucleotides: TGTGCCAGCAGTTACAATGACCGGGACAACAATGAGCAGTTCTTC. Translated, it gives CASSYNDRDNNEQFF.

Note on this clonotype: Its ends do not fully match the called genes, so a read error is possible. This rearrangement joins TRBV2 to TRBJ2-2; D perhaps matches TRBD2 (6 bases). Germline V gene sequence: CDR1 SNHLY, CDR2 FYNNEI. The CDR3 covers 16 residues. DNA for the CDR3: TGTGCCAGCAGTGAAAATTCGCGGGGAAACACCGGGGAGCTGCTTTTT. This sequence encodes CASSENSRGNTGELLF.

This clonotype was seen once. The junction departs from the called germline gene at one end, perhaps through a read error. The chain has TRBV5-1 and TRBJ2-1; TRBD1 aligns across 9 bases. This CDR3 is 16 amino acids long. The germline CDR1 and CDR2 sequences are SGHRS and YFSETQ. This CDR3 reads CASSIDPGQGRDEQFF. CDR3 DNA: TGTGCCAGCAGCATAGACCCGGGACAGGGTAGGGATGAGCAGTTCTTC.

This clonotype appeared many times. This chain connects TRBV24-1 to TRBJ2-7, with a weak D call TRBD1 (7 bases). Trimming took off 4 bases at V and 3 bases at J, with 12 bases between the two ends. CDR1 is KGHDR and CDR2 is SFDVKD in the germline V gene. The length of the CDR3 is 14 residues. CDR3 coding DNA: TGTGCCACCAGTGAGCGGGACAGTCGCTACGAGCAGTACTTC. Its protein is CATSERDSRYEQYF.

The rearrangement joins TRBV7-9 to TRBJ2-7, with D possibly being TRBD2 (6 bases). The V gene's germline CDR1 is SEHNR and CDR2 FQNEAQ (reference sequence). Trimming took 1 base from V and 1 from J, leaving 11 bases between them. This CDR3 has 15 residues. In nucleotides, the CDR3 is TGTGCCAGCAGCTTAGGCGTCGGGGGTTCCTACGAGCAGTACTTC. This sequence encodes CASSLGVGGSYEQYF. Based on the CDR3 plus reference TRBV7-9 and TRBJ2-7, the full variable domain is DTGVSQNPRHKITKRGQNVTFRCDPISEHNRLYWYRQTLGQGPEFLTYFQNEAQLEKSRLLSDRFSAERPKGSFSTLEIQRTEQGDSAMYLCASSLGVGGSYEQYFGPGTRLTVT.

A note on this clonotype: This may arise from a read error, as a much more abundant clone is one base away. This likely comes from a read error, as the CDR3 has no conserved phenylalanine or tryptophan at its end. No DNA is shown, since the ends of the CDR3 on it are uncertain; the CDR3 is the one TCRdb lists. The chain links TRBV3-2 to TRBJ2-2; the tabulated D call, TRBD1, remains unverified against the DNA. TRBV3-2 constitutes a pseudogene. The CDR3 spans 17 amino acids, including both terminal residues. The chain's CDR3 is CASTIPGGGVHTGELFS.

This clonotype was recorded many times. The chain joins TRBV5-6 to TRBJ2-3; 7 bases line up with TRBD1. V trimming: 4 bases; J trimming: 4 bases; junction bases outside the gene matches: 6. The CDR3 contains 14 residues. Germline CDR1 reads SGHDT; CDR2 reads YYEEEE. The CDR3 nucleotides are TGTGCCAGCAGCAAGACAGGGACGGCAGATACGCAGTATTTT. Protein product: CASSKTGTADTQYF.

As for this clonotype: This may be a read error: a much more frequent sequence differs by one nucleotide. The V and J genes are TRBV7-2 and TRBJ2-5; TRBD1 matches 11 bases. There are 15 residues in the CDR3. The ends lost 1 base at V and 5 bases at J; junction bases unmatched: 3. Germline assignment: CDR1 SGHTA and CDR2 FQGNSA. The CDR3 nucleotides are TGTGCCAGCAGCTTAGGGACAGGGGGCGTGGAGACCCAGTACTTC. It translates to CASSLGTGGVETQYF.

This clonotype was found many times. The chain combines TRBV6-5 with TRBJ1-6; possible D gene TRBD1, 5 bases. This CDR3 has 17 residues. Trimming shortened V by 2 bases and J by 7 bases, and 18 bases separated the two germline ends. In germline, CDR1 is MNHEY, CDR2 SVGAGI. The CDR3 DNA is TGTGCCAGCAGTTACCCCGCGGCAGGGAAGAAAAATTCACCCCTCCACTTT. It codes for CASSYPAAGKKNSPLHF.

Ten or more counts support this clonotype. The chain combines TRBV12-3 or TRBV12-4 with TRBJ1-1, with TRBD1 as a possible D gene (5 bases). Trimming pared 7 bases from V and 4 bases from J, leaving 16 bases between. The CDR3 extends over 14 amino acids. The CDR3 loop reads CASTTRRGLTEAFF. CDR3 sequence (DNA): TGTGCCAGCACCACCAGGAGGGGTCTCACTGAAGCTTTCTTT.

This clonotype was counted ten times or more. This chain uses TRBV5-1 with TRBJ2-2; 8 nucleotides match TRBD2. V shed 1 base, J shed 7 bases, and the junction held 6 bases outside the gene matches. Per the germline V gene, CDR1 is SGHRS and CDR2 is YFSETQ. The CDR3 extends over 15 amino acids. DNA of the CDR3: TGCGCCAGCAGCTTGATGACTAGCGTGGGCGGGGAGCTGTTTTTT. Its protein is CASSLMTSVGGELFF.

The chain employs TRBV7-8 and TRBJ2-7; possibly TRBD2 for D (6 bases). This CDR3 spans 15 amino acids. Germline-derived CDR1 and CDR2 are SGHVS and FQNEAQ. Trimming removed 2 bases from V and 2 bases from J, with 13 bases in between. The CDR3 DNA follows: TGTGCCAGCAGCTTACGGGGGTTCGGGGCCTACGAGCAGTACTTC. Its protein is CASSLRGFGAYEQYF.

The CDR3 sequence: CASSRGEGNTEAFF. CDR3 DNA sequence: TGTGCCAGTAGTAGAGGAGAGGGGAACACTGAAGCTTTCTTT. The chain recombines TRBV19 with TRBJ1-1, with D unresolved. CDR1 and CDR2 from the germline V gene are LNHDA and SQIVND (reference sequence). V lost 4 bases to trimming and J lost 1 base, with 10 bases between them. The CDR3 runs to 14 residues.